Listed below are T cell receptor beta chains from one sample, sequenced in a study of shared clonotypes between healthy human individuals. TCRdb's copy holds only in-frame clones and misses some; the assay was immunoSEQ multiplex PCR. Seen here are 2 million to 2.5 million clones, about nine tenths observed once, and the top ten hold 0.37%. The sequenced sample consisted of naive CD4+ T cells from PBMCs. The receptor source for this set is a man aged 18 to 30 in good health. Some clones in this sample may be carry-over from other donors' samples. Each CDR3 is given with its conserved first and last residue. A D gene is named only where the DNA matches it firmly. For some rows the clone size is stated as once, few or many, or as a class when expanded; others skip it.

>once|12|TRBJ1-5|NA|TRBV6-1
TGTGCCAGCACGGGGGGGAATCAGCCCCAGCATTTT
CASTGGNQPQHF
>NA|15|TRBJ1-5|NA|TRBV11-3
TGTGCCAGCAGCCTAAAAGCCGGGACCTCCCATCCCCAGCATTTT
CASSLKAGTSHPQHF
>NA|15|TRBJ1-2|NA|TRBV4-1
TGCGCCAGCAGCCAATTATGGGAGACCTCCTATGGCTACACCTTC
CASSQLWETSYGYTF
>NA|13|TRBJ2-7|NA|TRBV2
TGTGCCAGCAGTGAAGTTCGCTCCTACGAGCAGTACTTC
CASSEVRSYEQYF
>NA|17|TRBJ2-5|TRBD2|TRBV27
TGTGCCAGCAGTTTATTCGGCGGGAGAGGTTTAGAAGAGACCCAGTACTTC
CASSLFGGRGLEETQYF
>NA|15|TRBJ1-4|NA|TRBV7-8
TGTGCCAGCAGCTTAACGACCACAACTAATGAAAAACTGTTTTTT
CASSLTTTTNEKLFF
>NA|12|TRBJ2-3|NA|TRBV7-9
TGTGCCAGCAGCTGGGGGGTAGATACGCAGTATTTT
CASSWGVDTQYF
>NA|15|TRBJ1-6|TRBD1|TRBV2
TGTGCCAGCAGTGAAAGGAGGGGGCGTTGGTCACCCCTCCACTTT
CASSERRGRWSPLHF
>NA|11|TRBJ1-4|TRBD1|TRBV4-2
TGTGCCAGCAGCGAAGGACAGGGCCCGTTTTTT
CASSEGQGPFF
>NA|15|TRBJ2-7|TRBD1|TRBV28
TGTGCCAGCAGACCCCGGGACAGGGTTTTCTACGAGCAGTACTTC
CASRPRDRVFYEQYF
>NA|13|TRBJ2-3|NA|TRBV29-1
TGCAGCGTGGGCTTCGTCGTCACAGATACGCAGTATTTT
CSVGFVVTDTQYF
>once|13|TRBJ1-3|TRBD1|TRBV7-2
TGTGCCAGCGGGACAGTCTCTGGAAACACCATATATTTT
CASGTVSGNTIYF
>NA|15|TRBJ2-1|TRBD2|TRBV5-1
TGCGCCAGCAGCCCGACTAGCGGGCCGGGGGTTGAGCAGTTCTTC
CASSPTSGPGVEQFF
>NA|15|TRBJ1-5|NA|TRBV30
TGTGCCTGGAGTGTCGGAGGGGCGGGCAATCAGCCCCAGCATTTT
CAWSVGGAGNQPQHF
>NA|16|TRBJ2-3|TRBD2|TRBV7-6
TGTGCCAGCAGCTTCCGGCTAGCGGGTATCACAGATACGCAGTATTTT
CASSFRLAGITDTQYF
>NA|14|TRBJ1-2|TRBD1|TRBV28
TGTGCCAGCAGCATGACAGGGGGTAACTATGGCTACACCTTC
CASSMTGGNYGYTF
>NA|18|TRBJ1-2|NA|TRBV6-1
TGTGCCAGCAGTGCATATTGGGGGACTCCAGATACCAACTATGGCTACACCTTC
CASSAYWGTPDTNYGYTF
>once|14|TRBJ1-2|TRBD1|TRBV19
TGTGCCAGTAGTACAACTAACAGGGGCGGCGGCTACACCTTC
CASSTTNRGGGYTF
>once|18|TRBJ2-2|NA|TRBV15
TGTGCCACCAGCAGAGATTTCCGGCTGGGTGCGAACACCGGGGAGCTGTTTTTT
CATSRDFRLGANTGELFF
>once|8|TRBJ2-1|NA|TRBV7-9
TGTGCCAGCAGCCCTCAGTTCTTC
CASSPQFF
>NA|15|TRBJ2-1|NA|TRBV11-1
TGTGCCAGCAGCTTAGTTCGTGGGAGAAACAATGAGCAGTTCTTC
CASSLVRGRNNEQFF
>NA|12|TRBJ2-7|NA|TRBV5-4
TGTGCCAGCAGCTCCGAGGCTAGCGAGCAGTACTTC
CASSSEASEQYF
>NA|14|TRBJ1-6|NA|TRBV4-2
TGTGCCAGCAGCCTCGGGGGTTCCGAGGCACCCCTCCACTTT
CASSLGGSEAPLHF
>NA|17|TRBJ2-1|TRBD1|TRBV28
TGTGCCAGCAGTTCCTTAATTACAGGGGGCTCCTACAATGAGCAGTTCTTC
CASSSLITGGSYNEQFF
>NA|14|TRBJ1-5|NA|TRBV10-3
TGTGCCATCAGCGAAGGGGTTGCGGGTCAGCCCCAGCATTTT
CAISEGVAGQPQHF
>NA|13|TRBJ2-1|NA|TRBV19
TGTGCCAGTAGTATCGACAGGAGCAAGGAGCAGTTCTTC
CASSIDRSKEQFF
>once|12|TRBJ1-6|NA|TRBV6-5
TGTGCCAGCAGCTCCTATAATTCACCCCTCCACTTT
CASSSYNSPLHF
>NA|17|TRBJ1-5|TRBD1|TRBV6-1
TGTGCCAGCAGTGAAGACAGGGGGCGAGCGAGCAATCAGCCCCAGCATTTT
CASSEDRGRASNQPQHF
>NA|12|TRBJ2-7|NA|TRBV5-1
TGCGCCAGCAGCTGGGACACCTACGAGCAGTACTTC
CASSWDTYEQYF
>NA|13|TRBJ1-2|NA|TRBV5-6
TGTGCCAGCAGCCGAGGTAGAGGGGATGGCTACACCTTC
CASSRGRGDGYTF
>NA|15|TRBJ1-5|TRBD1|TRBV5-6
TGTGCCAGCAGCTTGTCTAGGGGGCTTGATCAGCCCCAGCATTTT
CASSLSRGLDQPQHF
>NA|12|TRBJ2-3|NA|TRBV14
TGTGCCAGCAGCCAATACATGGATACGCAGTATTTT
CASSQYMDTQYF
>NA|14|TRBJ2-7|TRBD2|TRBV11-1
TGTGCCAGCAGCCCGGGACTAGCGTTTGGCGAGCAGTACTTC
CASSPGLAFGEQYF
>NA|13|TRBJ1-1|NA|TRBV6-1
TGTGCCAGCAGTTTAAGGGAGCACACTGAAGCTTTCTTT
CASSLREHTEAFF
>NA|13|TRBJ2-1|NA|TRBV7-3
TGTGCCAGCAGCTCTCGCCGGGACAATGAGCAGTTCTTC
CASSSRRDNEQFF
>NA|13|TRBJ1-2|NA|TRBV5-4
TGTGCCAGCAGCTTTCGGGGCTCCTATGGCTACACCTTC
CASSFRGSYGYTF
>NA|14|TRBJ1-1|NA|TRBV7-9
TGTGCCAGCAGCTCCGACAGGCAGGGGAGGGAAGCTTTCTTT
CASSSDRQGREAFF
>NA|17|TRBJ2-5|NA|TRBV5-4
TGTGCCAGCAGCCCATCCCCTAAACCGGGAGCAAAAGAGACCCAGTACTTC
CASSPSPKPGAKETQYF
>NA|16|TRBJ2-3|NA|TRBV5-1
TGCGCCAGCAGCCCCTCCCCGGCGGAGGGTTTGGATACGCAGTATTTT
CASSPSPAEGLDTQYF
>NA|14|TRBJ1-2|TRBD1|TRBV5-1
TGCGCCAGCAGCTTGGAAGGACAGGTCGGGAGCTACACCTTC
CASSLEGQVGSYTF
>once|13|TRBJ2-1|NA|TRBV28
TGTGCCAGCAGTTTACGGGCAGGCACTAGGGAGTTCTTC
CASSLRAGTREFF
>NA|15|TRBJ2-7|TRBD1|TRBV2
TGTGCCAGCAGCATCACCGGGACAGGGGTAGGTGAGCAGTACTTC
CASSITGTGVGEQYF
>NA|15|TRBJ2-1|NA|TRBV18
TGTGCCAGCTCACCACAGTGGGACTCCTACAATGAGCAGTTCTTC
CASSPQWDSYNEQFF
>NA|15|TRBJ2-5|NA|TRBV5-1
TGCGCCAGCAGCTTGGCCGGCAGGGGTGCAGAGACCCAGTACTTC
CASSLAGRGAETQYF
>few|15|TRBJ1-5|NA|TRBV19
TGTGCCAGTAGTCTCTCCGTAGGGTTCAATCAGCCCCAGCATTTT
CASSLSVGFNQPQHF
>NA|14|TRBJ2-2|NA|TRBV2
TGTGCCAGCGGGACGGACTCCAACACCGGGGAGCTGTTTTTT
CASGTDSNTGELFF
>NA|16|TRBJ2-1|TRBD1|TRBV27
TGTGCCAGCAGAGCGCGACGGGACAGCTCCTACAATGAGCAGTTCTTC
CASRARRDSSYNEQFF